The rows below give T cell receptor beta chains drawn from one sample of a study of OX40 agonist ivuxolimab in advanced cancers. The method was immunoSEQ multiplex PCR; TCRdb's version includes in-frame clones alone and lacks a portion of them. The data hold 95,000 to 100,000 clones, with just under 85% observed a single time. This specimen consisted of CD4+ or CD8+ T cells sorted from blood, obtained in a trial of the OX40 agonist ivuxolimab. Receptor source: an adult with an advanced solid tumor such as melanoma, head and neck, liver or kidney cancer. Each CDR3 is given with its conserved first and last residue. D genes are given only for firm matches. A row's size may be missing; if present it is once, few, many or a size class.

>TRBJ2-7|NA|TRBV28|NA
TGTGCCAGCAGTTCCTCCCGACCATACGAGCAGTACTTC
CASSSSRPYEQYF
>TRBJ2-2|many|TRBV7-3|NA
TGTGCCAGCAGCTTAGGCGGCACCGGGGAGCTGTTTTTT
CASSLGGTGELFF
>TRBJ1-3|once|TRBV5-4|NA
TGTGCCAGCAGCTCGACAGAAACTGGAAACACCATATATTTT
CASSSTETGNTIYF
>TRBJ1-1|NA|TRBV18|TRBD1
TGTGCCAGCTCACCGCCCGACAGGGTTACTGAAGCTTTCTTT
CASSPPDRVTEAFF
>TRBJ2-3|once|TRBV5-4|NA
TGTGCCAGCAGCCTCTATCGCGGTTCTAGCACAGATACGCAGTATTTT
CASSLYRGSSTDTQYF
>TRBJ1-2|NA|TRBV6-1|NA
TGTGCCAGCAGTGAAGGGGGGTGGCAGGGTAAAACCCTCTATGGCTACACCTTC
CASSEGGWQGKTLYGYTF
>TRBJ2-3|NA|TRBV19|NA
TGTGCCAGTAAAGACCGATCCTCTAGCACAGATACGCAGTATTTT
CASKDRSSSTDTQYF
>TRBJ2-1|NA|TRBV11-2|NA
TGTGCCAGCAGCCCGACTTTTAGTGAGCAGTTCTTC
CASSPTFSEQFF
>TRBJ2-1|NA|TRBV6-6|TRBD1
TGTGCCAGCAGACCCCGGGGACAGAGCAATGAGCAGTTCTTC
CASRPRGQSNEQFF
>TRBJ2-7|NA|TRBV4-2|NA
TGTGCCAGCAGCCCGGGAATCAGCGGGTCCTACGAGCAGTACTTC
CASSPGISGSYEQYF
>TRBJ2-5|NA|TRBV5-8|NA
TGTGCCAGCAGACCCTGGGGCAGATCTATGGAGACCCAGTACTTC
CASRPWGRSMETQYF
>TRBJ1-2|NA|TRBV30|NA
TGTGCCTGGAGTAGGGGGGCCAGTCTAGGCTACACCTTC
CAWSRGASLGYTF
>TRBJ1-2|NA|TRBV6-1|NA
TGTGCCAGCGTTGAGGGGCGGTATGGCTACACCTTC
CASVEGRYGYTF
>TRBJ2-1|once|TRBV7-8|NA
TGTGCCAGCAGCTTACAGGGATCCTACAATGAGCAGTTCTTC
CASSLQGSYNEQFF
>TRBJ1-5|NA|TRBV10-2|NA
TGCGCCAGCTCCCGCTCGGGGGGTCAATATAGCAATCAGCCCCAGCATTTT
CASSRSGGQYSNQPQHF
>TRBJ2-2|NA|TRBV6-5|NA
TGTGCCAGCAGTTACTCGCAGGGCACCGGGGAGCTGTTTTTT
CASSYSQGTGELFF
>TRBJ1-5|NA|TRBV11-2|NA
TGTGCCAGCAGCTCGTCAGGGAATAGCAATCAGCCCCAGCATTTT
CASSSSGNSNQPQHF
>TRBJ1-1|NA|TRBV9|NA
TGTGCCAGCAGCGTAACCCGGAACACTGAAGCTTTCTTT
CASSVTRNTEAFF
>TRBJ2-7|NA|TRBV2|TRBD1
TGTGCCAGCAGCGCGACAGGGGGAGAGCAGTACTTC
CASSATGGEQYF
>TRBJ2-1|NA|TRBV19|NA
TGTGCCAGTGGGGGGCCCGGGACAACGAGATACAATGAGCAGTTCTTC
CASGGPGTTRYNEQFF
>TRBJ2-3|NA|TRBV6-5|TRBD2
TGTGCCAGCAGGAGCGGGGGGCATTTAGATACGCAGTATTTT
CASRSGGHLDTQYF
>TRBJ1-6|NA|TRBV28|TRBD1
TGTGCCAGCAGGCGACAGGGTGGTTCACCCCTCCACTTT
CASRRQGGSPLHF
>TRBJ2-1|NA|TRBV27|TRBD2
TGTGCCAGCAGTCCGCCGGGACCGAAGGGACTAGCGGAGAATGAGCAGTTCTTC
CASSPPGPKGLAENEQFF
>TRBJ1-1|NA|TRBV6-1|NA
TGTGCCAGCAGTGAAATGTCGGCACCACGGGGAGCTTTCTTT
CASSEMSAPRGAFF
>TRBJ2-5|NA|TRBV5-6|TRBD1
TGTGCCAGCAGCCTTGCGACAGGGTGGGAGACCCAGTACTTC
CASSLATGWETQYF
>TRBJ1-3|once|TRBV19|NA
TGTGCCAGTAGGGGCAGGAACATCTCTGGAAACACCATATATTTT
CASRGRNISGNTIYF
>TRBJ2-1|few|TRBV15|NA
TGTGCCACCAGCAGAGATAAGAATAGGCTCTACAATGAGCAGTTCTTC
CATSRDKNRLYNEQFF
>TRBJ2-7|NA|TRBV18|TRBD1
TGTGCCAGCTCACCACCGGGACAGAAATTCGAGCAGTACTTC
CASSPPGQKFEQYF
>TRBJ2-7|NA|TRBV7-2|NA
TGTGCCAGCAGCGCCCGAGGGGGGGCTTGGGACTCCTCCTACGAGCAGTACTTC
CASSARGGAWDSSYEQYF
>TRBJ1-5|once|TRBV5-1|NA
TGCGCCAGCAGTCCCGGACACCAAAACAATCAGCCCCAGCATTTT
CASSPGHQNNQPQHF
>TRBJ1-2|few|TRBV30|NA
TGTGCCTGGAGGTTAAAGGGGGGGGATTATGGCTACACCTTC
CAWRLKGGDYGYTF
>TRBJ1-1|NA|TRBV5-8|NA
TGTGCCAGCAGCTTGTCTAAGCGGGGATTCAGCACTGAAGCTTTCTTT
CASSLSKRGFSTEAFF
>TRBJ2-5|NA|TRBV2|NA
TGTGCCAGCAGTGACGTATCAGTGGGCCAAGAGACCCAGTACTTC
CASSDVSVGQETQYF
>TRBJ1-1|NA|TRBV5-3|NA
TGTGCCAGAAGCTTGACTAAACAGGGTGACCTCCCCTATGGCACTGAAGCTTTCTTT
CARSLTKQGDLPYGTEAFF
>TRBJ2-7|NA|TRBV28|NA
TGTGCCAGCAGTTCTCGGAGGGACGGGCAATACGAGCAGTACTTC
CASSSRRDGQYEQYF
>TRBJ2-2|NA|TRBV11-2|TRBD2
TGTGCCAGCAGCTCAACTAGCGGGAGGACCGGGGAGCTGTTTTTT
CASSSTSGRTGELFF
>TRBJ2-4|NA|TRBV30|TRBD1
TGTGCCTGGAGTATGGGACAGGGGGCGCAAGTCGCCAAAAACATTCAGTACTTC
CAWSMGQGAQVAKNIQYF
>TRBJ2-1|NA|TRBV7-3|NA
TGTGCCAGCAGCTCCGGTCAGAACCCCTACAATGAGCAGTTCTTC
CASSSGQNPYNEQFF
>TRBJ2-4|NA|TRBV28|TRBD1
TGTGCCAGCAGTTGGACAGGGGGCAGCAAAAACATTCAGTACTTC
CASSWTGGSKNIQYF
>TRBJ2-1|once|TRBV7-3|TRBD1
TGTGCCAGCAGCCCACAACCGGGACAGGGGAAAAGTGAGCAGTTCTTC
CASSPQPGQGKSEQFF